This TCR beta chain was retrieved from a study of T cell repertoires in cytomegalovirus infection. TCRdb analysed the reads with MiXCR anew, one entry per CDR3 protein. The sample lists about a million distinct CDR3 sequences; roughly 30% were seen once. As regards this clonotype: Its antigen is not identified.

Per the germline V gene, CDR1 is DFQATT and CDR2 is SNEGSKA (reference sequence). This CDR3 has 16 residues. The junction had 9 bases not matched to a gene; V was cut back by 3 bases and J by 4 bases. The material was cultured CD8+ T cells from PBMCs, obtained from culture after CMV antigen stimulation. The source of this sequence is a human donor in good health (CMV status not recorded). Some clones in this sample may be carry-over from other donors' samples. This chain links TRBV20-1 with TRBJ1-6; 7 bases match TRBD1. The CDR3 nucleotides read TGCAGTGCTAGCGGGGACAGCTCCTTTTATAATTCACCCCTCCACTTT. It translates to CSASGDSSFYNSPLHF.